Below are 23 T cell receptor beta chains sequenced from a single sample in a study of cytomegalovirus exposure and HLA in healthy donors. Sequenced by immunoSEQ multiplex PCR; TCRdb stores in-frame clones only, minus some. Of tens of thousands of clones listed, 93% are singletons. Sequencing used PBMCs. The receptors originated from a man between 18 and 29 years old in good health and CMV-seronegative.

The chain employs TRBV12-2 and TRBJ2-6; TRBD2 is the table's D call and was not checked against the DNA. TRBV12-2 is a listed pseudogene. The CDR3 length is 17 residues. The CDR3 DNA is TGTGCAAGTCGCTTAGTAGAAGGGAGCTCTGGGGCCAACGTCCTGACTTTC. Its translation is CASRLVEGSSGANVLTF.

Here the CDR3 reads CASSLGLAGGLISYEQYF. CDR3 sequence (DNA): TGCGCCAGCAGCTTGGGACTAGCGGGAGGGCTAATCTCCTACGAGCAGTACTTC. This sequence joins TRBV5-1 and TRBJ2-7; the match to TRBD2 covers 14 bases. The CDR3 is made up of 18 amino acids. CDR1 is SGHRS, CDR2 YFSETQ, per germline. J was trimmed by 0 bases and V by 0 bases; bases with no gene match: 5.

This sequence joins TRBV11-3 and TRBJ2-2; 8 bases align to TRBD2. The junction had 11 bases not matched to a gene; V was cut back by 5 bases and J by 6 bases. CDR3 length equals 16 residues. The germline V gene has CDR1 SGHNT and CDR2 YENEEA. In DNA form, the CDR3 reads TGTGCCAGCAGCCCCTCGACGGGGGGGCGCGCCGGGGAGCTGTTTTTT. The encoded protein is CASSPSTGGRAGELFF.

V gene TRBV6-5 combines with J gene TRBJ2-7; 8 bases match TRBD1. The V gene's germline CDR1 is MNHEY and CDR2 SVGAGI. The V segment lost 2 bases and the J segment 3 bases; nucleotides outside the gene matches: 3. The CDR3 covers 14 residues. This CDR3 is CASSYTDRGYEQYF. CDR3 in DNA: TGTGCCAGCAGTTACACCGACAGGGGCTACGAGCAGTACTTC.

The J gene is TRBJ1-5, the V gene TRBV27; no clear D gene. The CDR3 runs 16 residues. Germline V gene sequence: CDR1 MNHEY, CDR2 SMNVEV (reference sequence). Trimming removed 4 bases from V and 6 bases from J, with 19 bases in between. The DNA of the CDR3 is TGTGCCAGCAGTTCCGCTCCTAGCCTGGGGTTTCAGCCCCAGCATTTT. This sequence encodes CASSSAPSLGFQPQHF.

This clone is a singleton in its sample. The V and J genes are TRBV5-4 and TRBJ2-7; 7 nucleotides match TRBD2. Trimming took 0 bases from V and 1 from J; bases not matched to a gene: 4. This CDR3 comprises 15 residues. Germline loops: CDR1 SGHNT, CDR2 YYREEE (reference sequence). This CDR3 reads CASSLAAGISYEQYF. The CDR3 DNA follows: TGTGCCAGCAGCTTGGCAGCGGGAATTTCCTACGAGCAGTACTTC.

CDR3 coding DNA: TGCAGCGTTGAAGATGGTGTGTCTATGAACACTGAAGCTTTCTTT. It translates to CSVEDGVSMNTEAFF. The chain is built from TRBV29-1 and TRBJ1-1; D is undetermined. In germline, CDR1 is SQVTM, CDR2 ANQGSEA. The CDR3 sequence is 15 residues long. Trimming left V 0 bases short and J 0 bases short, with 11 bases between.

This clone was detected only a few times. The chain combines TRBV15 with TRBJ2-5, with D tentatively TRBD1 (5 bases). Trimming left V 1 base short and J 0 bases short, with 9 bases between. This CDR3 spans 15 amino acids. Germline V gene lookup returns CDR1 LNHNV and CDR2 YYDKDF (reference sequence). This chain's CDR3 is CATSRGQGDQETQYF. The CDR3 bases are TGTGCCACCAGCAGAGGCCAGGGTGACCAAGAGACCCAGTACTTC.

The rearrangement uses TRBV27 and TRBJ2-1, with 8 positions matching TRBD1. The CDR3 length is 14 residues. V was pared by 10 bases and J by 4 bases, with 9 bases of the junction left unmatched. Germline CDR1 is MNHEY and CDR2 is SMNVEV (reference sequence). The CDR3 nucleotides are TGTGCCACAAACCGGGACAGGACATACAATGAGCAGTTCTTC. It encodes CATNRDRTYNEQFF.

The rearrangement links TRBV19 to TRBJ2-5, with D unclear. Germline assignment: CDR1 LNHDA and CDR2 SQIVND (reference sequence). V was clipped by 0 bases and J by 5 bases, with 10 bases between them. There are 14 residues in the CDR3. In nucleotides, the CDR3 is TGTGCCAGTAGTATAGAAGCAGGCGTGGAGACCCAGTACTTC. Translation: CASSIEAGVETQYF.

The chain uses TRBV5-6 and TRBJ1-1, with a possible D match to TRBD1 (6 bases). Germline V gives CDR1 SGHDT, CDR2 YYEEEE. Trimming took 0 bases from V and 2 from J, leaving 11 bases between them. This CDR3 comprises 15 residues. The CDR3, as DNA: TGTGCCAGCAGCTTGGTCAACAGGGAAAACACTGAAGCTTTCTTT. Translating it yields CASSLVNRENTEAFF.

The rearrangement links TRBV12-5 to TRBJ1-5; 10 bases are a match to TRBD1. V was pared by 5 bases and J by 3 bases, with 10 bases of the junction left unmatched. Germline CDR1 is LGHNT and CDR2 is FRNRAP. The length of the CDR3 is 17 residues. CDR3 protein: CASGPGWGQGSNQPQHF. The CDR3 DNA sequence: TGTGCTAGTGGTCCGGGGTGGGGACAGGGGTCCAATCAGCCCCAGCATTTT.

The gene calls are TRBV5-1 and TRBJ2-2; TRBD2 matches at 8 bases. The CDR3 has 15 residues. CDR1 SGHRS and CDR2 YFSETQ come from the germline V gene. The V and J ends lost 4 bases and 13 bases, in that order; junction bases with no gene match: 15. The CDR3 bases are TGCGCCAGCAGCGTAGGACTAGCAGGGGTACGTGTGCTGTTTTTT. It encodes CASSVGLAGVRVLFF.

This clone has a handful of counts. The chain recombines TRBV10-3 with TRBJ2-3, with D unclear. The ends were cut back, 0 bases at V and 4 bases at J, with 5 bases in the middle. CDR3 length: 13 amino acids. From germline, CDR1 is ENHRY and CDR2 SYGVKD. The CDR3, as DNA: TGTGCCATCAGTGAGTCGGGCGCAGATACGCAGTATTTT. Protein sequence: CAISESGADTQYF.

The table lists this clone with a count of one. The V and J genes are TRBV5-1 and TRBJ2-7; tentatively, D is TRBD1 (5 bases). CDR3 length: 14 amino acids. V was pared by 4 bases and J by 0 bases, with 11 bases between. CDR1 and CDR2 from the germline V gene are SGHRS and YFSETQ. CDR3 loop: CASSPTGDSYEQYF. CDR3 coding DNA: TGCGCCAGCAGCCCTACAGGTGACTCCTACGAGCAGTACTTC.

This clone was recorded once. The chain joins TRBV5-6 to TRBJ2-7; 7 bases fit TRBD2. V shed 0 bases, J shed 0 bases, and the junction held 6 bases outside the gene matches. The CDR3 extends over 16 amino acids. Germline CDR1 reads SGHDT; CDR2 reads YYEEEE. CDR3 in DNA: TGTGCCAGCAGCTTGGCCGGGGGGAGGCACTCCTACGAGCAGTACTTC. Protein product: CASSLAGGRHSYEQYF.

This clone was seen a handful of times. The genes are TRBV9 and TRBJ1-5; TRBD1 matches at 10 bases. V dropped 3 bases and J dropped 5; count of bases not matched to a gene: 5. The CDR3 is 15 amino acids. The germline V gene has CDR1 SGDLS and CDR2 YYNGEE. The CDR3 loop reads CASSGSGTGDQPQHF. As DNA, the CDR3 is TGTGCCAGCAGCGGTTCCGGGACAGGGGATCAGCCCCAGCATTTT.

V and J are TRBV11-2 and TRBJ2-2; 8 bases align to TRBD1. Losses at the gene ends were 6 bases for V and 6 bases for J; bases not matched to a gene: 3. Germline loops: CDR1 SGHAT, CDR2 FQNNGV. There are 13 residues in the CDR3. The CDR3 reads CASRLDRAGELFF. For the CDR3, the DNA is TGTGCCAGCAGATTGGACAGGGCCGGGGAGCTGTTTTTT.

The rearrangement links TRBV4-1 to TRBJ2-7; D is perhaps TRBD2 (6 bases). The germline V and J ends were trimmed by 0 bases and 3 bases, with 15 bases remaining between them. The germline CDR1 and CDR2 sequences are MGHRA and YSYEKL. This CDR3 contains 16 residues. CDR3 DNA sequence: TGCGCCAGCAGCCAAGATAGACTAGGAGACCGCTACGAGCAGTACTTC. It is translated as CASSQDRLGDRYEQYF.

The chain recombines TRBV7-9 with TRBJ1-2; D unresolved. With 1 base removed from V and 4 bases from J, the gap between germline ends came to 7 bases. Germline V gene lookup returns CDR1 SEHNR and CDR2 FQNEAQ (reference sequence). This CDR3 contains 13 residues. CDR3 nucleotides: TGTGCCAGCAGCTTAGTGGCTGGCTATGGCTACACCTTC. It specifies CASSLVAGYGYTF.

The chain recombines TRBV19 with TRBJ1-5; TRBD1 matches at 8 bases. The CDR3 contains 16 residues. V was pared by 3 bases and J by 4 bases, with 8 bases of the junction left unmatched. Per germline, CDR1 LNHDA and CDR2 SQIVND (reference sequence). This CDR3 is CASSMDRVRANQPQHF. As DNA, the CDR3 is TGTGCCAGTAGTATGGACAGGGTAAGGGCAAATCAGCCCCAGCATTTT.

The V and J genes are TRBV30 and TRBJ1-2, with D possibly TRBD1 on 5 matching bases. V was pared by 5 bases and J by 7 bases, with 23 bases between. This CDR3 spans 15 amino acids. The germline V gene has CDR1 GTSNPN and CDR2 SVGIG (reference sequence). CDR3 bases: TGTGCCTGGGGACCCTGGGGAAGGGGAGGAGTTGGCTACACCTTC. Its translation: CAWGPWGRGGVGYTF.

This clone came up once. This chain joins TRBV5-1 and TRBJ1-5, with 8 bases matching TRBD1. Germline values: CDR1 SGHRS, CDR2 YFSETQ. The CDR3 has 16 residues. The V gene end was trimmed by 0 bases and the J gene end by 0 bases; junction bases not matched to a gene: 2. The CDR3 protein is CASSLGGQASNQPQHF. The CDR3 coding sequence is TGCGCCAGCAGCTTGGGGGGACAGGCTAGCAATCAGCCCCAGCATTTT.